Presented here are 14 T cell receptor beta chains from one specimen sequenced in a study of cytomegalovirus exposure and HLA in healthy donors. Researchers ran the PCR with 60 Vbeta and 13 Jbeta primers. Libraries were prepared by immunoSEQ multiplex PCR; TCRdb keeps only in-frame clonotypes and omits some of them. The data hold fewer than 200,000 clones, with approximately 80% observed a single time. The sample taken for sequencing was PBMCs. The source is a female donor in good health and CMV-seronegative.

This chain joins TRBV28 and TRBJ1-3, with 9 bases lining up with TRBD1. V lost 6 bases to trimming and J lost 4 bases; unmatched junction nucleotides: 13. The germline V gene has CDR1 MDHEN and CDR2 SYDVKM. The CDR3 is 17 residues long. CDR3 sequence (DNA): TGTGCCAGCAGGCCACCCGTGGGACAGGGCTCAGGAAACACCATATATTTT. Residues: CASRPPVGQGSGNTIYF.

CDR3 sequence (DNA): TGTGCCAGCAGCTTAGTCGGGGGAGAGAGCAATCAGCCCCAGCATTTT. Translating gives CASSLVGGESNQPQHF. V usage is TRBV7-2 and J usage is TRBJ1-5, with D tentatively TRBD1 (5 bases). Trimming pared 1 base from V and 1 base from J, leaving 11 bases between. This CDR3 contains 16 residues. Germline lookup yields CDR1 SGHTA and CDR2 FQGNSA.

This rearrangement joins TRBV28 to TRBJ1-1; a weak D match, TRBD1 (5 bases). Germline CDR1 and CDR2: MDHEN and SYDVKM. Trimming took off 6 bases at V and 6 bases at J, with 11 bases between the two ends. CDR3 size: 12 residues. The CDR3 region has the DNA TGTGCCAGCAGCCGTTGGGGGGCTGAAGCTTTCTTT. Translation gives CASSRWGAEAFF.

V and J are TRBV12-5 and TRBJ2-5, with 11 bases fitting TRBD2. Germline V gives CDR1 LGHNT, CDR2 FRNRAP. The CDR3 covers 16 residues. The junction had 6 bases not matched to a gene; V was cut back by 1 base and J by 5 bases. The CDR3 DNA is TGTGCTAGTGGTTTGGGGCTAGCGGGAGGAGGTGAGACCCAGTACTTC. It encodes CASGLGLAGGGETQYF.

The chain recombines TRBV11-2 with TRBJ2-5, with D tentatively TRBD1 (6 bases). The germline V gene encodes CDR1 SGHAT and CDR2 FQNNGV. V was pared by 1 base and J by 1 base, with 13 bases between. CDR3 length equals 16 residues. CDR3 sequence reads: CASSLGPTGSQETQYF. CDR3 nucleotides: TGTGCCAGCAGCTTAGGGCCGACAGGATCCCAAGAGACCCAGTACTTC. The complete variable domain, with remaining parts taken from reference TRBV11-2 and TRBJ2-5, reads EAGVAQSPRYKIIEKRQSVAFWCNPISGHATLYWYQQILGQGPKLLIQFQNNGVVDDSQLPKDRFSAERLKGVDSTLKIQPAKLEDSAVYLCASSLGPTGSQETQYFGPGTRLLVL.

This clone was seen once. J is TRBJ1-3 and V is TRBV6-1, with D tentatively TRBD1 (5 bases). CDR1 is MNHNS and CDR2 is SASEGT in the germline V gene. The V end was cut by 2 bases, the J end by 4 bases, with 15 bases between. The length of the CDR3 is 16 residues. DNA for the CDR3: TGTGCCAGCAGTGAAAAGTTAGGGGCGCAAGGAAACACCATATATTTT. Amino acid sequence: CASSEKLGAQGNTIYF.

The J gene is TRBJ2-5, the V gene TRBV29-1; possibly TRBD1 for D (6 bases). The length of the CDR3 is 13 residues. V was clipped by 6 bases and J by 4 bases, with 15 bases between them. Germline CDR1 SQVTM, CDR2 ANQGSEA. The CDR3 sequence is CSVSGQTGETQYF. In DNA form, the CDR3 reads TGCAGCGTCTCAGGACAGACCGGAGAGACCCAGTACTTC.

The J gene is TRBJ2-2, the V gene TRBV7-8; TRBD2 is a possible D gene (6 bases). Trimming took off 3 bases at V and 1 base at J, with 15 bases between the two ends. The germline gives CDR1 SGHVS, CDR2 FQNEAQ. The CDR3 contains 17 residues. The CDR3 region has the DNA TGTGCCAGCAGCTTTCCCGTGGGCGGGGTGAACACCGGGGAGCTGTTTTTT. This codes for CASSFPVGGVNTGELFF.

The rearrangement joins TRBV5-1 to TRBJ1-2, with TRBD1 identical over 9 bases. V trimming: 6 bases; J trimming: 4 bases; junction bases outside the gene matches: 19. This CDR3 is 18 amino acids long. Germline-derived CDR1 and CDR2 are SGHRS and YFSETQ. In nucleotides, the CDR3 is TGCGCCAGCACCCCTAATGATCTGAAGGGACAGGGACCCTATGGCTACACCTTC. Translation gives CASTPNDLKGQGPYGYTF.

The CDR3 DNA reads TGTGCCAGCAAATTCAGACTAGCCTCTAACTATGGCTACACCTTC. Translation: CASKFRLASNYGYTF. The chain joins TRBV2 to TRBJ1-2; D not resolved. Between the trimmed V and J ends, which lost 7 bases and 0 bases, there was a span of 15 bases. Germline V lookup: CDR1 SNHLY, CDR2 FYNNEI. This CDR3 contains 15 residues.

V gene TRBV7-9 combines with J gene TRBJ2-3; TRBD2 might be the D (5 bases). The CDR3 length is 13 residues. The V and J ends lost 2 bases and 5 bases respectively, with 8 bases between them. CDR1 SEHNR and CDR2 FQNEAQ come from the germline V gene (reference sequence). The CDR3 nucleotides read TGTGCCAGCAGCTTAAGCGGCGGAGATACGCAGTATTTT. It specifies CASSLSGGDTQYF. Together with reference TRBV7-9 and TRBJ2-3, the CDR3 gives the full variable domain: DTGVSQNPRHKITKRGQNVTFRCDPISEHNRLYWYRQTLGQGPEFLTYFQNEAQLEKSRLLSDRFSAERPKGSFSTLEIQRTEQGDSAMYLCASSLSGGDTQYFGPGTRLTVL.

This clone was seen only once. The chain links TRBV2 to TRBJ2-2; D is undetermined. Per germline, CDR1 SNHLY and CDR2 FYNNEI. The CDR3 runs to 14 residues. V was cut by 1 base and J by 1 base, with 4 bases left in between. CDR3 loop: CASSEDGNTGELFF. In DNA, the CDR3 is TGTGCCAGCAGTGAAGACGGGAACACCGGGGAGCTGTTTTTT.

V is TRBV7-8 and J is TRBJ2-5; 14 bases line up with TRBD2. From germline, CDR1 is SGHVS and CDR2 FQNEAQ. V lost 6 bases and J lost 4; bases outside the gene matches: 4. CDR3 size: 15 residues. The CDR3: CASSQGLAGVETQYF. The CDR3 DNA reads TGTGCCAGCAGTCAGGGACTAGCGGGGGTAGAGACCCAGTACTTC.

This clone was seen only once. The chain combines TRBV9 with TRBJ1-2; 11 bases align to TRBD1. The V and J ends lost 2 bases and 5 bases, in that order; junction bases with no gene match: 5. Germline assignment: CDR1 SGDLS and CDR2 YYNGEE. This CDR3 region has 15 residues. The CDR3 is CASSVRDRGNYGYTF. The CDR3 DNA reads TGTGCCAGCAGCGTTAGGGACAGGGGGAATTATGGCTACACCTTC.